This T cell receptor beta chain was found in a study of response to subunit inactivated influenza vaccine (dated by TCRdb to 2017 to 2018). At the level of the whole study: The study used deep quantitative T cell receptor repertoire profiling to track responses to a trivalent subunit inactivated influenza vaccine. The full study reports these points: The authors suggested that each seasonal influenza vaccination may recruit only a limited number of new T cells.

Interpreted using the paper, the time point label stands for: around 45 days after influenza vaccine administration. This clonotype was seen only a few times. Its antigen is not yet known. No base quality information exists; no much larger clone differs at one position. Libraries were constructed by RT-PCR. Sequencing relied on an Illumina HiSeq 2500. TCRdb reprocessing: public reads trimmed at Q25 with fastp, clones called with MiXCR, in-frame beta chains kept. Every distinct CDR3 protein forms one entry, paired with its most common genes and DNA. The sample records about 520,000 distinct CDR3 sequences, roughly 11% of which are singletons. The top ten clonotypes cover approximately 12% of the sample. The CDR3 runs 12 amino acids, cysteine and phenylalanine included. CDR3 DNA only is kept here, 36 bases in frame from base 1. V drops 2 bases and J drops 3 bases, leaving 8 bases in between. The germline V gene encodes CDR1 DFQATT and CDR2 SNEGSKA (reference sequence).

The rearranged chain carries TRBV20-1 and TRBJ2-7; the D gene identity is not certain. The clonotype was recovered from a man aged 45-65 years who received an inactivated influenza vaccine. Donor details come from another sample of the same person, matched by shared clones. The sample consisted of PBMCs from blood, taken about 40 days after vaccination. The DNA is as follows: TGCAGTGCTAGATGGCAAGTCTACGAGCAGTACTTC. Its coded protein is CSARWQVYEQYF.